These T cell receptor beta chains were read from a single sample in a study of blood T cell repertoires in COVID-19. Some clones are missing from TCRdb's copy, which holds only in-frame ones; the method was immunoSEQ multiplex PCR. The table records 100,000 to 140,000 clones, about 87% of them present only once. Sequenced input: peripheral blood. The receptors come from a man aged 45-65 years with active or convalescent COVID-19. CDR3s include the opening cysteine and the closing phenylalanine or tryptophan. A D gene is named only where the DNA matches it firmly. A row's size may be missing; if present it is once, few, many or a size class.

V	D	J	size	CDR3	DNA
TRBV18	TRBD2	TRBJ2-5	.	CASSLRLAGSETQYF	TGTGCCAGCTCACTGAGACTAGCGGGATCAGAGACCCAGTACTTC
TRBV4-2	TRBD2	TRBJ2-7	.	CASSQDPAGGPDEQYF	TGTGCCAGCAGCCAAGACCCAGCGGGAGGCCCCGACGAGCAGTACTTC
TRBV11-2	TRBD2	TRBJ2-1	.	CASSLSGGSRSYNEQFF	TGTGCCAGCAGCTTAAGCGGGGGGTCCCGTTCCTACAATGAGCAGTTCTTC
TRBV24-1	.	TRBJ2-1	.	CATSAPGGEWNEQFF	TGTGCCACCAGTGCCCCGGGGGGCGAATGGAATGAGCAGTTCTTC
TRBV3-1/TRBV3-2	.	TRBJ2-5	.	CASTDSQRETQYF	TGTGCCAGCACCGACAGCCAGAGGGAGACCCAGTACTTC
TRBV3-1/TRBV3-2	TRBD1	TRBJ1-2	once	CASSRGLGQGLKNGYTF	TGTGCCAGCAGCCGTGGACTGGGACAGGGCTTAAAAAATGGCTACACCTTC
TRBV28	TRBD1	TRBJ1-6	once	CASSTGGRNKNF	TGTGCCAGCAGTACAGGGGGCCGAAACAAAAATTTT
TRBV5-6	TRBD1	TRBJ1-5	.	CASSLETGGGQPQHF	TGTGCCAGCAGCTTGGAGACAGGGGGCGGTCAGCCCCAGCATTTT
TRBV27	.	TRBJ1-1	.	CASSLLQVGTEAFF	TGTGCCAGCAGTTTATTACAGGTTGGTACTGAAGCTTTCTTT
TRBV21-1	.	TRBJ2-3	.	CASSKAWRGAASGTVLHTDTQYF	TGTGCCAGCAGCAAAGCTTGGAGGGGCGCGGCTAGCGGGACCGTTTTGCACACAGATACGCAGTATTTT
TRBV27	.	TRBJ2-2	.	CASRRGSPNTGELFF	TGTGCCAGCAGACGAGGGTCCCCGAACACCGGGGAGCTGTTTTTT
TRBV28	TRBD1	TRBJ2-7	.	CASQTDRDRLYEQYF	TGTGCCAGCCAGACAGATCGGGACAGGCTATACGAGCAGTACTTC
TRBV28	.	TRBJ2-3	.	CASSSTSDRSRGDTQYF	TGTGCCAGCAGTTCCACCTCCGACAGGTCTAGGGGGGATACGCAGTATTTT
TRBV4-3	.	TRBJ1-3	.	CASSQGGIGRSSGNTIYF	TGCGCCAGCAGCCAAGGAGGGATCGGTCGATCCTCTGGAAACACCATATATTTT
TRBV20-1	TRBD2	TRBJ2-7	.	CSASGTSAYEQYF	TGCAGTGCTAGTGGGACTAGCGCATACGAGCAGTACTTC
TRBV19	.	TRBJ2-5	.	CASSPTGPGEETQYF	TGTGCCAGTAGTCCTACAGGGCCCGGTGAGGAGACCCAGTACTTC
TRBV19	.	TRBJ2-3	.	CASSISLREDTQYF	TGTGCCAGTAGTATATCCTTGCGGGAAGATACGCAGTATTTT
TRBV5-1	.	TRBJ1-2	.	CASSLWQGHGNGYTF	TGCGCCAGCAGCTTGTGGCAGGGACACGGGAATGGCTACACCTTC
TRBV11-2	TRBD1	TRBJ2-2	.	CASSPRQGPDEGLFF	TGTGCCAGCAGCCCTAGACAGGGGCCGGACGAGGGGCTGTTTTTT
TRBV5-1	TRBD1	TRBJ2-5	.	CASSWTTGGGEETQYF	TGCGCCAGCAGCTGGACGACAGGGGGCGGAGAGGAGACCCAGTACTTC
TRBV20-1	TRBD1	TRBJ2-2	.	CSASGPGGRGFWNTGELFF	TGCAGTGCTAGTGGCCCCGGAGGCAGGGGGTTTTGGAACACCGGGGAGCTGTTTTTT
TRBV10-3	TRBD1	TRBJ2-7	.	CAIKQGADYEQYF	TGTGCCATCAAACAGGGGGCGGACTACGAGCAGTACTTC
TRBV28	TRBD1	TRBJ1-1	.	CASSFPGQRINTEAFF	TGTGCCAGCAGTTTTCCGGGACAGAGAATTAACACTGAAGCTTTCTTT
TRBV25-1	.	TRBJ1-1	.	CASSEPRVNTEAFF	TGTGCCAGCAGTGAGCCCCGGGTGAACACTGAAGCTTTCTTT
TRBV3-1/TRBV3-2	.	TRBJ1-1	.	CASSHQNTEAFF	TGTGCCAGCAGCCATCAGAACACTGAAGCTTTCTTT
TRBV5-5	TRBD1	TRBJ2-2	once	CASSSRQGVKTGELFF	TGTGCCAGCAGCTCACGACAGGGGGTTAAAACCGGGGAGCTGTTTTTT
TRBV5-1	TRBD1	TRBJ2-1	.	CASSPDRAYNEQFF	TGCGCCAGCAGCCCGGACAGGGCCTACAATGAGCAGTTCTTC
TRBV15	.	TRBJ1-5	.	CATSFVNQPQHF	TGTGCCACCAGCTTCGTCAATCAGCCCCAGCATTTT
TRBV20-1	.	TRBJ2-1	.	CAGSSYNEQFF	TGCGCGGGAAGCTCCTACAATGAGCAGTTCTTC
TRBV28	TRBD2	TRBJ2-1	.	CASSFFGTSGTEQFF	TGTGCCAGCAGTTTCTTTGGGACTAGCGGGACCGAGCAGTTCTTC
TRBV28	.	TRBJ1-4	.	CASSSTRDNNEKLFF	TGTGCCAGCAGCTCCACGAGGGATAACAATGAAAAACTGTTTTTT
TRBV2	TRBD2	TRBJ2-7	.	CASSVWEAGVGEQYF	TGTGCCAGCAGTGTGTGGGAAGCGGGAGTAGGGGAGCAGTACTTC
TRBV29-1	TRBD2	TRBJ2-1	once	CSVFPGLAGGGSYNEQFF	TGCAGCGTATTCCCGGGACTAGCGGGGGGGGGCTCCTACAATGAGCAGTTCTTC
TRBV27	TRBD2	TRBJ2-7	.	CASSSPRGGSRYEQYF	TGTGCCAGCAGTTCCCCTCGGGGCGGGAGTAGGTACGAGCAGTACTTC
TRBV6-1	TRBD2	TRBJ2-1	.	CASSEPQQRGYNEQFF	TGTGCCAGCAGTGAACCCCAACAGCGGGGGTACAATGAGCAGTTCTTC
TRBV27	.	TRBJ1-6	.	CASSLRGRHSPLHF	TGTGCCAGCAGTTTGCGGGGTAGGCATTCACCCCTCCACTTT
TRBV7-9	TRBD1	TRBJ1-2	.	CASSQGQGEYYGYTF	TGTGCCAGCAGCCAGGGACAGGGGGAGTACTATGGCTACACCTTC
TRBV29-1	.	TRBJ1-2	.	CSGKGGFGYTF	TGCAGCGGGAAAGGGGGTTTTGGCTACACCTTC
TRBV18	TRBD1	TRBJ1-1	.	CASSPGQGALAEAFF	TGTGCCAGCTCACCCGGACAGGGGGCGCTGGCTGAAGCTTTCTTT
TRBV5-1	TRBD1	TRBJ1-1	.	CASSFTGAMNTEAFF	TGCGCCAGCAGCTTCACAGGGGCAATGAACACTGAAGCTTTCTTT
TRBV6-5	TRBD1	TRBJ1-5	.	CASSRSDRGNQPQHF	TGTGCCAGCAGCCGATCTGACAGGGGCAATCAGCCCCAGCATTTT
TRBV10-3	TRBD1	TRBJ2-7	.	CAIGGQSYEQYF	TGTGCCATCGGGGGACAGTCCTACGAGCAGTACTTC
TRBV6-2/TRBV6-3	.	TRBJ2-2	.	CASSPPIGELFF	TGTGCCAGCAGCCCCCCTATCGGGGAGCTGTTTTTT
TRBV4-1	.	TRBJ2-3	.	CASSQVGGALPTDTQYF	TGCGCCAGCAGCCAAGTAGGTGGAGCCCTGCCCACAGATACGCAGTATTTT
TRBV2	.	TRBJ1-4	.	CASRYTATNEKLFF	TGTGCCAGCAGGTACACCGCAACTAATGAAAAACTGTTTTTT